These 26 T cell receptor beta chains were all obtained from the same sample, sequenced in a study of shared clonotypes between healthy human individuals. Libraries were prepared by immunoSEQ multiplex PCR; TCRdb keeps only in-frame clonotypes and omits some of them. The repertoire holds about 2.4 million clones, approximately 94% seen once, with more than 0.12% in the top ten. Source material: naive CD4+ T cells sorted from blood. As to subset: CD45RA+ positively selected. Receptor source: a man between 18 and 35 years old in good health.

The chain uses TRBV20-1 and TRBJ2-1; 7 nucleotides agree with TRBD1. Germline V gene sequence: CDR1 DFQATT, CDR2 SNEGSKA (reference sequence). This CDR3 region has 10 residues. V lost 5 bases to trimming and J lost 13 bases; unmatched junction nucleotides: 5. The CDR3 nucleotides read TGCAGTGCTTGGGACAGCAGCCAGTTCTTC. This translates into CSAWDSSQFF.

The chain employs TRBV28 and TRBJ1-1; the match to TRBD1 covers 8 bases. With 3 bases clipped from V and 4 bases from J, the junction kept 7 bases outside the gene matches. Germline V gene data show CDR1 as MDHEN and CDR2 as SYDVKM. The CDR3 has 15 amino acids. Here the CDR3 reads CASSFLSGGSTEAFF. CDR3 coding DNA: TGTGCCAGCAGTTTCCTGTCAGGGGGCTCCACTGAAGCTTTCTTT.

The chain has TRBV7-9 and TRBJ2-5; tentatively, D is TRBD1 (5 bases). CDR1 is SEHNR and CDR2 is FQNEAQ in the germline V gene (reference sequence). Trimming removed 4 bases from V and 5 bases from J, with 14 bases in between. The CDR3 is 14 amino acids. The CDR3 nucleotides read TGTGCCAGCAGCTCGGCAGGGATTAGGGAGACCCAGTACTTC. This encodes CASSSAGIRETQYF.

The V gene is TRBV6-1, the J gene TRBJ2-7; 9 bases align to TRBD1. The V gene's germline CDR1 is MNHNS and CDR2 SASEGT. With 3 bases clipped from V and 1 base from J, the junction kept 4 bases outside the gene matches. The CDR3 sequence is 15 residues long. CDR3 sequence: CASSDWTGVSYEQYF. The CDR3 DNA follows: TGTGCCAGCAGTGATTGGACAGGGGTTTCCTACGAGCAGTACTTC.

This sequence joins TRBV7-9 and TRBJ1-1; weak D call: TRBD1 (6 bases). Trimming cost V 3 bases and J 3 bases, with 14 bases left between them. The CDR3 spans 15 residues. From germline, CDR1 is SEHNR and CDR2 FQNEAQ (reference sequence). CDR3 nucleotides: TGTGCCAGCAGCTTTAGGCCGACAGGCCACACTGAAGCTTTCTTT. Its protein is CASSFRPTGHTEAFF.

In nucleotides, the CDR3 is TGTGCCAGCGCCCGAAATACAGGGAACTATGGCTACACCTTC. Translating gives CASARNTGNYGYTF. This sequence joins TRBV6-1 and TRBJ1-2; weak D call: TRBD1 (6 bases). CDR1 and CDR2 from the germline V gene are MNHNS and SASEGT. The CDR3 sequence is 14 residues long. The ends were cut back, 8 bases at V and 2 bases at J, with 15 bases in the middle.

The chain couples TRBV6-4 to TRBJ2-5, with D tentatively TRBD2 (6 bases). The CDR3 loop spans 14 amino acids. Germline CDR1 reads MRHNA; CDR2 reads SNTAGT. V shed 3 bases and J shed 1 base, with 9 bases lying between them. CDR3 DNA: TGTGCCAGCAGTGAGTATAGCGGCCAAGAGACCCAGTACTTC. Translated, it gives CASSEYSGQETQYF.

V usage is TRBV10-2 and J usage is TRBJ2-1; tentatively, D is TRBD2 (5 bases). Germline-derived CDR1 and CDR2 are WSHSY and SAAADI. The CDR3 has 12 residues. V was shortened by 6 bases and J by 7 bases, with 10 bases between the two germline ends. CDR3 region: CASRSSGNEQFF. For the CDR3, the DNA is TGCGCCAGCAGGAGTTCGGGGAATGAGCAGTTCTTC.

The genes are TRBV6-5 and TRBJ1-3; D call uncertain. Trimming removed 7 bases from V and 2 bases from J, with 15 bases in between. This CDR3 comprises 15 residues. Per the germline V gene, CDR1 is MNHEY and CDR2 is SVGAGI. The chain's CDR3 is CASNNPRNTGNTIYF. CDR3 DNA sequence: TGTGCCAGCAACAATCCCAGGAATACTGGAAACACCATATATTTT.

The V and J genes are TRBV18 and TRBJ2-7, with 7 bases aligning to TRBD1. The ends lost 5 bases at V and 2 bases at J; junction bases unmatched: 18. CDR1 and CDR2 from the germline V gene are KGHSH and LQKENI. CDR3 size: 18 residues. The CDR3 sequence: CASSSFPVRQGSPYEQYF. In nucleotides, the CDR3 is TGTGCCAGCTCATCGTTCCCCGTCCGACAGGGAAGCCCCTACGAGCAGTACTTC.

V and J are TRBV6-6 and TRBJ2-7, with 7 bases lining up with TRBD1. The V gene's germline CDR1 is MNHNY and CDR2 SVGAGI (reference sequence). There are 14 residues in the CDR3. V shed 8 bases, J shed 2 bases, and the junction held 9 bases outside the gene matches. This CDR3 reads CASSEDRPTYEQYF. The CDR3 DNA reads as TGTGCCAGCTCCGAGGACAGGCCGACCTACGAGCAGTACTTC.

The J gene is TRBJ1-2, the V gene TRBV4-3; tentative D call: TRBD1 (5 bases). Trimming took off 4 bases at V and 5 bases at J, with 14 bases between the two ends. Looked up from germline, CDR1 is LGHNA and CDR2 is YSLEER. The CDR3 contains 14 residues. The CDR3 coding sequence is TGCGCCAGCAGCCTTAAGATTGGGGGATATGGCTACACCTTC. This codes for CASSLKIGGYGYTF.

The rearrangement uses TRBV5-5 and TRBJ1-5; D gene unclear. Germline lookup yields CDR1 SGHKS and CDR2 YYEKEE (reference sequence). The CDR3 contains 14 residues. Trimming left V 0 bases short and J 3 bases short, with 7 bases between. CDR3 bases: TGTGCCAGCAGCTTGGGCAGTTTCAATCAGCCCCAGCATTTT. Its translation: CASSLGSFNQPQHF.

This chain joins TRBV6-6 and TRBJ2-2, with 7 positions matching TRBD1. CDR3 size: 13 residues. V trimming: 5 bases; J trimming: 7 bases; junction bases outside the gene matches: 4. CDR1 is MNHNY and CDR2 is SVGAGI in the germline V gene (reference sequence). CDR3 nucleotide sequence: TGTGCCAGCAGTAGGGGGCAAGGCGGGGAGCTGTTTTTT. Amino acid sequence: CASSRGQGGELFF.

This clone appeared a single time. The chain combines TRBV30 with TRBJ1-6; no firm D call. V was trimmed by 6 bases and J by 0 bases, leaving 9 bases between them. The CDR3 spans 14 residues. Germline-derived CDR1 and CDR2 are GTSNPN and SVGIG (reference sequence). CDR3 residues: CACFSSSYNSPLHF. CDR3 nucleotides: TGTGCCTGTTTCTCCAGCTCCTATAATTCACCCCTCCACTTT.

This chain uses TRBV9 with TRBJ1-2; the D gene is possibly TRBD1 (5 bases). The germline V gene has CDR1 SGDLS and CDR2 YYNGEE. Trimming stripped 0 bases from V and 4 bases from J, with 10 bases between. The CDR3 is 14 amino acids. This chain's CDR3 is CASSVVGAPYGYTF. The DNA for the CDR3 is TGTGCCAGCAGCGTAGTTGGGGCGCCCTATGGCTACACCTTC.

Concerning this clone: Other nucleotide sequences from this sample produce the same CDR3. The rearrangement links TRBV6-5 to TRBJ1-1; 8 positions agree with TRBD1. Looked up from germline, CDR1 is MNHEY and CDR2 is SVGAGI. This CDR3 comprises 12 residues. The J segment lost 8 bases and the V segment lost 4 bases, leaving 3 bases of the junction unmatched. The CDR3 here is CASSSQGAEAFF. The CDR3 coding sequence is TGTGCCAGCAGTTCCCAGGGGGCAGAAGCTTTCTTT.

The rearrangement uses TRBV4-1 and TRBJ2-7; a possible D gene is TRBD1 (5 bases). V was trimmed by 0 bases and J by 5 bases, leaving 17 bases between them. This CDR3 comprises 16 residues. Germline assignment: CDR1 MGHRA and CDR2 YSYEKL. CDR3 loop: CASSQDIPGNKHEQYF. The CDR3 DNA reads as TGCGCCAGCAGCCAAGATATCCCAGGGAATAAGCACGAGCAGTACTTC.

The chain joins TRBV19 to TRBJ2-5; unclear D gene. Germline CDR1 is LNHDA and CDR2 is SQIVND (reference sequence). Trimming removed 5 bases at V and 3 bases at J, with 19 bases between. The CDR3 is 16 residues long. The CDR3 here is CASSSPRPAREETQYF. In DNA, the CDR3 is TGTGCCAGTAGTTCCCCTCGCCCAGCACGAGAAGAGACCCAGTACTTC.

The DNA for the CDR3 is TGTGCCAGCAGTCACGGACAGGGAATCTACGAGCAGTACTTC. Its protein is CASSHGQGIYEQYF. The rearrangement uses TRBV6-5 and TRBJ2-7, with 8 positions matching TRBD1. The CDR3 runs to 14 residues. The V gene end was trimmed by 5 bases and the J gene end by 3 bases; junction bases not matched to a gene: 6. Germline lookup yields CDR1 MNHEY and CDR2 SVGAGI.

V is TRBV5-4 and J is TRBJ2-5; TRBD1 matches 8 bases. The CDR3 contains 15 residues. The junction had 6 bases not matched to a gene; V was cut back by 0 bases and J by 5 bases. Germline lookup yields CDR1 SGHNT and CDR2 YYREEE (reference sequence). CDR3 nucleotide sequence: TGTGCCAGCAGCTTGGGGGCGACAGGGGCGGAGACCCAGTACTTC. It translates to CASSLGATGAETQYF.

J is TRBJ2-3 and V is TRBV5-1; 9 positions agree with TRBD1. Per the germline V gene, CDR1 is SGHRS and CDR2 is YFSETQ. The ends lost 5 bases at V and 2 bases at J; junction bases unmatched: 12. CDR3 length equals 17 residues. CDR3 sequence: CASREDRGGMSTDTQYF. The CDR3 DNA sequence: TGCGCCAGCAGAGAGGACAGGGGAGGAATGTCCACAGATACGCAGTATTTT.

The V and J genes are TRBV11-1 and TRBJ2-3; 15 nucleotides match TRBD2. Trimming cost V 4 bases and J 6 bases; bases outside gene matches: 5. The CDR3 spans 16 residues. Germline CDR1 reads SGHAT; CDR2 reads FQDESV (reference sequence). The CDR3 DNA is TGTGCCAGCAGCTCGGGACTAGCGGGGGGTTCTGATACGCAGTATTTT. It encodes CASSSGLAGGSDTQYF.

The chain has TRBV6-5 and TRBJ1-4; D may be TRBD1 (6 bases). The CDR3 consists of 13 residues. The V end lost 5 bases, the J end lost 8 bases, and 12 bases lay between the germline ends. Germline V lookup: CDR1 MNHEY, CDR2 SVGAGI. In DNA form, the CDR3 reads TGTGCCAGCAGTCCGCCGACAGGCGAAAAACTGTTTTTT. Its protein product is CASSPPTGEKLFF.

In its sample, this clone was seen once. The genes are TRBV4-1 and TRBJ1-1; maybe TRBD1 (5 bases). V was clipped by 2 bases and J by 0 bases, with 10 bases between them. The CDR3 runs 15 residues. Per germline, CDR1 MGHRA and CDR2 YSYEKL. Here the CDR3 reads CASSQSGLMNTEAFF. DNA for the CDR3: TGCGCCAGCAGCCAATCGGGACTCATGAACACTGAAGCTTTCTTT.

This sequence joins TRBV6-1 and TRBJ1-3; D not certain. V dropped 3 bases and J dropped 2 bases, with 14 bases sitting between them. CDR3 length: 16 residues. Germline lookup yields CDR1 MNHNS and CDR2 SASEGT. The CDR3 loop is CASSDLEGFTGNTIYF. In nucleotides, the CDR3 is TGTGCCAGCAGTGACCTAGAGGGATTTACTGGAAACACCATATATTTT.